The clone carrying this T cell receptor (beta chain) was counted many times. The target antigen is unknown. This sample was included in a study of molecular identifiers for immune sequencing clone quantification. TCRdb used MiXCR to reprocess the PCR reads, holding one entry per CDR3 protein. The data contain 40,000 to 45,000 distinct CDR3 sequences, approximately 17% of them seen just once; the ten biggest clones take up about 6.6%. Notes on the study in general: The share of molecules held by clones above 20 RNA copies was over 99% in effector cells and under 1% in naive cells.

CDR3 length: 12 residues. The V and J ends lost 2 bases and 4 bases respectively, with 5 bases between them. Germline CDR1 and CDR2: SEHNR and FQNEAQ (reference sequence). What was sequenced was naive CD8+ T cells from blood, with Jurkat cell RNA spiked in. Stated subset: FACS-sorted CD8+CD4-CCR7+CD45RA+ naive T cells. The clonotype originates from a human donor in good health. Some libraries in this study had Jurkat cell RNA spiked in. This chain connects TRBV7-9 to TRBJ2-5; D is ambiguous. CDR3 nucleotides: TGTGCCAGCAGCTTACCTCCAGAGACCCAGTACTTC. It specifies CASSLPPETQYF. Variable domain in full (rest from reference TRBV7-9 and TRBJ2-5): DTGVSQNPRHKITKRGQNVTFRCDPISEHNRLYWYRQTLGQGPEFLTYFQNEAQLEKSRLLSDRFSAERPKGSFSTLEIQRTEQGDSAMYLCASSLPPETQYFGPGTRLLVL.